Listed here are 6 T cell receptor beta chains from one sample, sequenced in a study of tumor-infiltrating lymphocytes in primary liver carcinoma. For blood RNA, unsorted whole blood served as the source, and germline DNA was extracted too. From 400 to 500 ng total RNA, TCR beta cDNA was generated with a primer in the constant region. Nested multiplex PCR, run for three rounds with slightly modified ARM-PCR, yielded TCR beta libraries. Two initial PCR rounds of about 10 cycles each paired TRBV1-TRBV30 forward primers with a C-beta reverse primer. TCRdb re-called the multiplex PCR reads with MiXCR, one entry per CDR3 protein. The table has approximately 330,000 distinct CDR3 sequences, roughly two thirds seen once. The specimen sequenced was peripheral blood. The receptors stem from a middle-aged man with primary liver carcinoma and hepatitis B virus infection.

In this sample, this clonotype turned up a few times. The rearrangement uses TRBV24-1 and TRBJ2-5, with D perhaps matching TRBD1 (7 bases). V was shortened by 7 bases and J by 1 base, with 18 bases between the two germline ends. The CDR3 sequence is 16 residues long. CDR1 is KGHDR and CDR2 is SFDVKD in the germline V gene. CDR3 region: CATSPAAGGLQETQYF. The CDR3 DNA reads TGTGCCACCAGCCCGGCGGCAGGGGGGCTCCAAGAGACCCAGTACTTC.

This clonotype was picked up many times. The CDR3 bases are TGCGCCAGCAGTGAGTCCGGTACAGGGAAAAACATTCAGTACTTC. Amino acid sequence: CASSESGTGKNIQYF. The rearrangement links TRBV10-1 to TRBJ2-4; TRBD1 is a possible D gene (6 bases). V was cut by 0 bases and J by 4 bases, with 10 bases left in between. Germline CDR1 and CDR2: WNHNN and SYGVQD (reference sequence). The CDR3 loop spans 15 amino acids.

The chain links TRBV25-1 to TRBJ1-1, with D unresolved. Germline values: CDR1 MGHDK, CDR2 SYGVNS. Trimming pared 7 bases from V and 1 base from J, leaving 10 bases between. This CDR3 has 13 residues. CDR3 DNA: TGTGCCAGCACCCGGACGGGGAACACTGAAGCTTTCTTT. Translating gives CASTRTGNTEAFF.

A note on this clonotype: The conserved phenylalanine or tryptophan normally closing the CDR3 is absent here, so this likely arose from a read error. The V call is TRBV5-1, the J call TRBJ2-2, with 8 nucleotides matching TRBD1. V shed 3 bases and J 5 bases; nucleotides not matched to a gene: 6. The CDR3 is 15 amino acids. Germline CDR1 SGHRS, CDR2 YFSETQ. In DNA form, the CDR3 reads TGCGCCAGCAGCTCGACAGGGGTAAAAACCGGGGAGCTGTTTTCT. Translating gives CASSSTGVKTGELFS.

A word on this clonotype: The CDR3 carries no conserved terminal phenylalanine or tryptophan, so it likely arises from a read error. The chain is built from TRBV11-2 and TRBJ2-3; D gene uncertain. V lost 11 bases and J 2 bases, leaving 11 bases between the germline ends. CDR1 is SGHAT and CDR2 is FQNNGV in the germline V gene. The CDR3 contains 12 residues. DNA for the CDR3: TGTGCCTCCTGGCAGTCCACAGATACGCAGTATTCC. This encodes CASWQSTDTQYS.

This chain links TRBV20-1 with TRBJ1-5; D is unresolved. The CDR3 loop spans 15 amino acids. Between the trimmed V and J ends, which lost 6 bases and 5 bases, there was a span of 20 bases. Germline V gene sequence: CDR1 DFQATT, CDR2 SNEGSKA (reference sequence). In DNA, the CDR3 is TGCAGTGCCGCCGGACCAGGACGAATCTATCAGCCCCAGCATTTT. Protein: CSAAGPGRIYQPQHF.